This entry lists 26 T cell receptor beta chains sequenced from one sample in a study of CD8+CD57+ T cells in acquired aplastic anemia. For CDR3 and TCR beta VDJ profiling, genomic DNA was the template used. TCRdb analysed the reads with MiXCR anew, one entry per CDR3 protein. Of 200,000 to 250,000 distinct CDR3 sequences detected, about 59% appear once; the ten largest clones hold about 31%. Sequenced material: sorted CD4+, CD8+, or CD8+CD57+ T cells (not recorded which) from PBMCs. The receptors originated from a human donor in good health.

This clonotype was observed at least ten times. CDR3 protein: CAISASGGSGANVLTF. CDR3 DNA sequence: TGTGCCATCAGTGCTAGCGGGGGGTCTGGGGCCAACGTCCTGACTTTC. The chain employs TRBV10-3 and TRBJ2-6; 11 bases agree with TRBD2. CDR3 length: 16 amino acids. J gave up 1 base and V 4 bases, and 0 bases lay outside the gene matches. The germline V gene encodes CDR1 ENHRY and CDR2 SYGVKD.

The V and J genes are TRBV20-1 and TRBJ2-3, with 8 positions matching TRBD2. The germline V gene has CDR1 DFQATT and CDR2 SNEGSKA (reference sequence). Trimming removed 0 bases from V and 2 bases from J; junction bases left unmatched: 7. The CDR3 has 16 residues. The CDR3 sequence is CSARDFAGGTTDTQYF. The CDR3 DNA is TGCAGTGCTAGAGATTTCGCGGGGGGCACCACAGATACGCAGTATTTT.

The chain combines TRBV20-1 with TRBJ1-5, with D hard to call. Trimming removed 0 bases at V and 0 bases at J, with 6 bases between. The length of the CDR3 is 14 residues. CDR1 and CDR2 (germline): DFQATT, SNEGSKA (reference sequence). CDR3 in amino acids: CSAREVFSNQPQHF. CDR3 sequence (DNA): TGCAGTGCTAGAGAGGTGTTTAGCAATCAGCCCCAGCATTTT.

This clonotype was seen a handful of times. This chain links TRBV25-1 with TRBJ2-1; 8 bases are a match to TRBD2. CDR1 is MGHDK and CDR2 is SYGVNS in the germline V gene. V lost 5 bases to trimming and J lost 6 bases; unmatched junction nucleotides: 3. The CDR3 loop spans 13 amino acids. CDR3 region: CASSSGGLNEQFF. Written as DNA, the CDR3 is TGTGCCAGCAGTTCGGGGGGGCTCAATGAGCAGTTCTTC.

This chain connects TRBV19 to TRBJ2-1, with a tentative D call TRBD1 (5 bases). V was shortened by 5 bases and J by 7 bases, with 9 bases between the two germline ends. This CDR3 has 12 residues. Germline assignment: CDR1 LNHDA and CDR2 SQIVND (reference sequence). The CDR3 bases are TGTGCCAGTAGTGTGGGGCCAAATGAGCAGTTCTTC. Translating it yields CASSVGPNEQFF.

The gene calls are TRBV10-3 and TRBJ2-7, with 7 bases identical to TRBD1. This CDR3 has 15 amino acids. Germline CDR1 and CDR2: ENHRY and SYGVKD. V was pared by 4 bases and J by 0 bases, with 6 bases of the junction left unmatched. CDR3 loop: CAISAGQVSSYEQYF. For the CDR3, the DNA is TGTGCCATCAGTGCCGGACAGGTGAGCTCCTACGAGCAGTACTTC.

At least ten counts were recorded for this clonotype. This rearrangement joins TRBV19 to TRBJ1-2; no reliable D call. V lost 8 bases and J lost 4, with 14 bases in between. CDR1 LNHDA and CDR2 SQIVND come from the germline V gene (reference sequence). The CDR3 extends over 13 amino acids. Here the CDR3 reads CASATPNIYGYTF. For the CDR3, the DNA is TGTGCCAGTGCAACCCCTAATATCTATGGCTACACCTTC.

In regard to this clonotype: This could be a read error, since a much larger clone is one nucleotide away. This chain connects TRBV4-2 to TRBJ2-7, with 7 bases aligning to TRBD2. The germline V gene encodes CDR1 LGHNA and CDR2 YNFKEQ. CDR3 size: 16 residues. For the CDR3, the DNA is TGTGCCAGCAGCCAAGCGAGCGGGGATAGCTCCTACGAGCAGTGCTTC. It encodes CASSQASGDSSYEQCF.

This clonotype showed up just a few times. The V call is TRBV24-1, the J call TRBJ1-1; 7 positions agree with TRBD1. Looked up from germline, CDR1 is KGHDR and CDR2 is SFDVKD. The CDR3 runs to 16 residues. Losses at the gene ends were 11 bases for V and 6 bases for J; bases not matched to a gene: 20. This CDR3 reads CAIDLQDRHVMAEAFF. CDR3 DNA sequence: TGTGCCATCGATCTACAGGACAGGCACGTTATGGCTGAAGCTTTCTTT.

CDR3: CASSTRTGGRETQYF. The CDR3 nucleotides are TGTGCCAGCAGCACCCGGACAGGGGGCAGGGAGACCCAGTACTTC. V is TRBV7-9 and J is TRBJ2-5; 11 nucleotides line up with TRBD1. The V and J ends lost 5 bases and 5 bases, in that order; junction bases with no gene match: 7. Per germline, CDR1 SEHNR and CDR2 FQNEAQ (reference sequence). The length of the CDR3 is 15 residues.

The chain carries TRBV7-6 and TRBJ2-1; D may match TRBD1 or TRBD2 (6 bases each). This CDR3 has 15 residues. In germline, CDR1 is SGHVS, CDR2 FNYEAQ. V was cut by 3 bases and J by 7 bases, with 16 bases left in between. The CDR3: CASSFGTGALNEQFF. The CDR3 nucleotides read TGTGCCAGCAGCTTCGGAACGGGGGCCTTAAATGAGCAGTTCTTC. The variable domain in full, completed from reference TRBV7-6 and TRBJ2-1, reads GAGVSQSPRYKVTKRGQDVALRCDPISGHVSLYWYRQALGQGPEFLTYFNYEAQQDKSGLPNDRFSAERPEGSISTLTIQRTEQRDSAMYRCASSFGTGALNEQFFGPGTRLTVL.

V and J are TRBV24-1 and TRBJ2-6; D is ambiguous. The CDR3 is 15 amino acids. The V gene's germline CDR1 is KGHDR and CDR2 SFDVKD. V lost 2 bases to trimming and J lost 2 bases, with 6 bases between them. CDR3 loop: CATSDYKAGANVLTF. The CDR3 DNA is TGTGCCACCAGTGATTATAAGGCTGGGGCCAACGTCCTGACTTTC.

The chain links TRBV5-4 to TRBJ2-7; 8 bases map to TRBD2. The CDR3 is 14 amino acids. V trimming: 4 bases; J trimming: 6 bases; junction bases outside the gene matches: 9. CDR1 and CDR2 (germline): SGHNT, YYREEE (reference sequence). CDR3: CASSRQTAGGEQYF. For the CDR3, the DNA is TGTGCCAGCAGCCGACAAACCGCGGGGGGCGAGCAGTACTTC.

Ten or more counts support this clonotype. CDR3: CASSPLWTGYGYTF. In DNA form, the CDR3 reads TGTGCCAGCAGCCCTCTTTGGACTGGGTATGGCTACACCTTC. This chain links TRBV7-2 with TRBJ1-2; D call uncertain. V was clipped by 5 bases and J by 5 bases, with 15 bases between them. Germline CDR1 is SGHTA and CDR2 is FQGNSA. The CDR3 loop spans 14 amino acids.

Written as DNA, the CDR3 is TGCGCCAGCAGTGATGAGCGGGGGAACCAAGAGACCCAGTACTTC. Amino acids: CASSDERGNQETQYF. The V gene is TRBV10-2, the J gene TRBJ2-5, with 8 positions matching TRBD2. Germline-derived CDR1 and CDR2 are WSHSY and SAAADI. The CDR3 spans 15 residues. V lost 3 bases and J lost 0; bases outside the gene matches: 3.

The CDR3 region is CATSRDPGGHQPQHF. CDR3 DNA sequence: TGTGCCACCAGCAGAGATCCCGGGGGCCACCAGCCCCAGCATTTT. The chain combines TRBV15 with TRBJ1-5, with TRBD1 as a possible D gene (6 bases). Germline V gene lookup returns CDR1 LNHNV and CDR2 YYDKDF (reference sequence). CDR3 length: 15 residues. Trimming pared 0 bases from V and 7 bases from J, leaving 13 bases between.

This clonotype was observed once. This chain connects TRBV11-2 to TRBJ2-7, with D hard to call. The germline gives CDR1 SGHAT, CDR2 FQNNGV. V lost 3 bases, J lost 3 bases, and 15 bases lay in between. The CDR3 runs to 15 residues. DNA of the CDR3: TGTGCCAGCAGCTTCGCGTACCAGCCGCACTACGAGCAGTACTTC. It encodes CASSFAYQPHYEQYF.

CDR3 loop: CASSDGTGGLLMNTEAFF. CDR3 DNA: TGTGCCAGCAGTGACGGGACAGGGGGACTTCTGATGAACACTGAAGCTTTCTTT. The rearrangement uses TRBV2 and TRBJ1-1, with TRBD1 matching 11 bases. The V gene end was trimmed by 3 bases and the J gene end by 0 bases; junction bases not matched to a gene: 9. This CDR3 region has 18 residues. The germline gives CDR1 SNHLY, CDR2 FYNNEI.

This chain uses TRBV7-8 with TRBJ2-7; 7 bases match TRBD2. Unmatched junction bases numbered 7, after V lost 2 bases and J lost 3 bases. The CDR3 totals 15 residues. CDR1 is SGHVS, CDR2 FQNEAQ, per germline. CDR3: CASSLSYGGGYEQYF. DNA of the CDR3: TGTGCCAGCAGCTTATCCTACGGCGGGGGCTACGAGCAGTACTTC.

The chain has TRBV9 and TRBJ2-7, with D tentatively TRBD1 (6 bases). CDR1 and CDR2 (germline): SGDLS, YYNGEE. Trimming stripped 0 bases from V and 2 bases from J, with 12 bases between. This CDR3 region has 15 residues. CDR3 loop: CASSVGQGTAYEQYF. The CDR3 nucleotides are TGTGCCAGCAGCGTAGGGCAGGGGACGGCCTACGAGCAGTACTTC.

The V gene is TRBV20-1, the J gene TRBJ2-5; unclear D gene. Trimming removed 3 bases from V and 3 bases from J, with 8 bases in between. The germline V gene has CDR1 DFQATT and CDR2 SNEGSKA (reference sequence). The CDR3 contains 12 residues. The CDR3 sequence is CSASGVKETQYF. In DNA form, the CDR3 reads TGCAGTGCTAGCGGCGTCAAAGAGACCCAGTACTTC.

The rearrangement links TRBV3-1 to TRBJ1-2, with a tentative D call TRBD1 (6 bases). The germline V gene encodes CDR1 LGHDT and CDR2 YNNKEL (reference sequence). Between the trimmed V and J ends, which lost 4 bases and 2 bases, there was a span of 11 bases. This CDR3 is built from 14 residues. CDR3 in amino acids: CASSPGELNYGYTF. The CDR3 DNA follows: TGTGCCAGCAGCCCAGGGGAACTAAACTATGGCTACACCTTC.

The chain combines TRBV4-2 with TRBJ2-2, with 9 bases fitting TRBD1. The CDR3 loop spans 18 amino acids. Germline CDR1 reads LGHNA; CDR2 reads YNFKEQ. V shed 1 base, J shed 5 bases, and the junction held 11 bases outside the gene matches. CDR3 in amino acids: CASSQGFLGTGRTGELFF. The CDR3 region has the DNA TGTGCCAGCAGCCAAGGATTCTTAGGGACAGGGCGGACCGGGGAGCTGTTTTTT.

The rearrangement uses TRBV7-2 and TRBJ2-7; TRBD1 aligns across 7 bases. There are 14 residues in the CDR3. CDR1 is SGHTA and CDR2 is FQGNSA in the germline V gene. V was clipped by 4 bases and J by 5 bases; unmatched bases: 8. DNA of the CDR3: TGTGCCAGCAGCTCCTACAGGGGAGTAAACGAGCAGTACTTC. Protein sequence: CASSSYRGVNEQYF.

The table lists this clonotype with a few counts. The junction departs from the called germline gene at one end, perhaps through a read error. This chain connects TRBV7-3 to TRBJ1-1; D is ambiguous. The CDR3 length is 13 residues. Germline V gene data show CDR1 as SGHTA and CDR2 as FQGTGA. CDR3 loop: CASSLTDSGEAFF. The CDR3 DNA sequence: TGTGCCAGCAGTTTAACGGATAGCGGTGAAGCTTTCTTT.

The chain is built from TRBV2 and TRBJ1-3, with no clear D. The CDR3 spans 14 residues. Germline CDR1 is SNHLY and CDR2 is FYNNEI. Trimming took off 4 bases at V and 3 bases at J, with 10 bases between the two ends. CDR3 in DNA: TGTGCCAGCAGTGCATTACAAGTTGGAAACACCATATATTTT. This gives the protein CASSALQVGNTIYF.